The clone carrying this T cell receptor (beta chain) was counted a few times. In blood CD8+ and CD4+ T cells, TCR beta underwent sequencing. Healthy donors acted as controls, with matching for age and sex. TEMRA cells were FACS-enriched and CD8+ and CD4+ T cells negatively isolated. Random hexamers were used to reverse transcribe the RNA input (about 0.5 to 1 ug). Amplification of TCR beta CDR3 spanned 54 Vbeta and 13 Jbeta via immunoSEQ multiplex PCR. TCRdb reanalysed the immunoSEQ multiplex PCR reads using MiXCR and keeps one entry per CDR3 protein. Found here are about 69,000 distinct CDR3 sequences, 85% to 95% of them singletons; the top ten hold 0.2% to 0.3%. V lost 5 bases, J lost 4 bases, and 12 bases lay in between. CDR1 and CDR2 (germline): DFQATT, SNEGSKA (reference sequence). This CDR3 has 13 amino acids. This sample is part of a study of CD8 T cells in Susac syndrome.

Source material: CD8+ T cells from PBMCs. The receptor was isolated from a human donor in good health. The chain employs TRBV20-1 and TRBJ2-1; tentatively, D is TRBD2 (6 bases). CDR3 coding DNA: TGCAGTGCTCGACTGGGGGGTTACAATGAGCAGTTCTTC. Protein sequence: CSARLGGYNEQFF.